The 24 T cell receptor beta chains below were found in one sample sequenced in a study of identical twins. TCRdb itself ran the 5' RACE reads through MiXCR, one entry per CDR3 protein. The data show 460,000 or so distinct CDR3 sequences, 12% to 15% seen once. These data are also associated with another study on yellow fever vaccine responses in identical twins.

The sequenced sample consisted of CD4+ T cells sorted from blood. These receptors were collected from a woman aged 18-29 years in good health.

This clonotype was picked up many times. The chain joins TRBV6-5 to TRBJ2-1, with 13 bases identical to TRBD2. Trimming removed 0 bases from V and 7 bases from J; junction bases left unmatched: 9. Germline values: CDR1 MNHEY, CDR2 SVGAGI. CDR3 length: 18 residues. The CDR3 sequence: CASSYSTPGLAGPNEQFF. The CDR3, as DNA: TGTGCCAGCAGTTACTCGACGCCGGGACTAGCGGGGCCAAATGAGCAGTTCTTC.

This clonotype appeared a few times. The chain has TRBV10-3 and TRBJ2-5, with 8 bases matching TRBD1. Germline V CDR1 and CDR2: ENHRY, SYGVKD. The CDR3 spans 14 residues. V gave up 3 bases and J gave up 5 bases; unmatched junction bases: 5. CDR3 DNA sequence: TGTGCCATCAGTGAAAAGGACAGGGTTGAGACCCAGTACTTC. The encoded protein is CAISEKDRVETQYF.

This clonotype appeared many times. The chain combines TRBV5-1 with TRBJ2-5, with a tentative D call TRBD2 (5 bases). V lost 1 base and J 5 bases, leaving 6 bases between the germline ends. The CDR3 covers 12 residues. CDR1 and CDR2 from the germline V gene are SGHRS and YFSETQ. The CDR3 DNA sequence: TGCGCCAGCAGCTTGTCGGGGGAGACCCAGTACTTC. This codes for CASSLSGETQYF.

This clonotype showed up just a few times. J is TRBJ1-1 and V is TRBV6-1, with D possibly matching TRBD1 (6 bases). The CDR3 spans 14 residues. Per the germline V gene, CDR1 is MNHNS and CDR2 is SASEGT. Trimming removed 7 bases from V and 4 bases from J, with 16 bases in between. The CDR3 DNA is TGTGCCAGCACCGTCGGGGGGGCGGGCACTGAAGCTTTCTTT. Its protein is CASTVGGAGTEAFF.

This clonotype was seen a handful of times. The chain combines TRBV19 with TRBJ2-1; unclear D gene. This CDR3 has 15 amino acids. Germline-derived CDR1 and CDR2 are LNHDA and SQIVND (reference sequence). The germline V and J ends were trimmed by 1 base and 7 bases, with 14 bases remaining between them. The CDR3 coding sequence is TGTGCCAGTAGTATAGGTGGGAACATGAGGAATGAGCAGTTCTTC. Its protein product is CASSIGGNMRNEQFF.

The chain uses TRBV19 and TRBJ1-4; TRBD1 matches 9 bases. Germline V gene lookup returns CDR1 LNHDA and CDR2 SQIVND (reference sequence). J gave up 8 bases and V 3 bases, and 7 bases lay outside the gene matches. The CDR3 sequence is 15 residues long. DNA for the CDR3: TGTGCCAGTAGTATTACGGGACAGGGAAGGGAAAAACTGTTTTTT. Translating gives CASSITGQGREKLFF. The variable domain in full, completed from reference TRBV19 and TRBJ1-4, reads DGGITQSPKYLFRKEGQNVTLSCEQNLNHDAMYWYRQDPGQGLRLIYYSQIVNDFQKGDIAEGYSVSREKKESFPLTVTSAQKNPTAFYLCASSITGQGREKLFFGSGTQLSVL.

The chain has TRBV20-1 and TRBJ2-5; 7 bases line up with TRBD1. Germline values: CDR1 DFQATT, CDR2 SNEGSKA (reference sequence). The CDR3 is made up of 11 amino acids. CDR3 residues: CSFTGAETQYF. The DNA of the CDR3 is TGCAGCTTCACAGGGGCCGAGACCCAGTACTTC.

The chain joins TRBV3-1 to TRBJ2-4; no clear D. The CDR3 length is 11 residues. The germline CDR1 and CDR2 sequences are LGHDT and YNNKEL (reference sequence). The V end was cut by 5 bases, the J end by 8 bases, with 7 bases between. The CDR3 loop reads CASSSGHIQYF. The CDR3 nucleotides read TGTGCCAGCAGCTCGGGCCACATTCAGTACTTC.

This clonotype came up a few times. This chain links TRBV6-1 with TRBJ2-2; the match to TRBD1 covers 11 bases. This CDR3 has 15 amino acids. The V gene end was trimmed by 7 bases and the J gene end by 5 bases; junction bases not matched to a gene: 6. Per germline, CDR1 MNHNS and CDR2 SASEGT. The chain's CDR3 is CASTGQGARTGELFF. In nucleotides, the CDR3 is TGTGCCAGCACAGGACAGGGGGCGCGTACCGGGGAGCTGTTTTTT.

The chain is built from TRBV30 and TRBJ1-2; possible D gene TRBD1, 5 bases. Trimming cost V 2 bases and J 5 bases, with 18 bases left between them. The CDR3 runs 15 residues. The germline V gene has CDR1 GTSNPN and CDR2 SVGIG (reference sequence). CDR3 loop: CAWSHPGLKAYGYTF. CDR3 in DNA: TGTGCCTGGAGTCACCCGGGACTAAAAGCTTATGGCTACACCTTC.

This clonotype occurred many times. J is TRBJ2-3 and V is TRBV7-9, with a weak D call TRBD2 (6 bases). V was shortened by 3 bases and J by 2 bases, with 9 bases between the two germline ends. CDR3 size: 14 residues. Germline-derived CDR1 and CDR2 are SEHNR and FQNEAQ (reference sequence). CDR3: CASSLEGTTDTQYF. The CDR3 nucleotides read TGTGCCAGCAGCTTGGAGGGAACCACAGATACGCAGTATTTT.

This clonotype occurred many times. The genes are TRBV4-2 and TRBJ2-1; no definite D call. This CDR3 is built from 16 residues. The germline V and J ends were trimmed by 2 bases and 4 bases, with 15 bases remaining between them. Germline V CDR1 and CDR2: LGHNA, YNFKEQ. For the CDR3, the DNA is TGTGCCAGCAGCCAAATCCCTTCGGGCCTATACAATGAGCAGTTCTTC. This sequence encodes CASSQIPSGLYNEQFF.

The chain combines TRBV6-9 with TRBJ1-1; D is uncertain. V was shortened by 2 bases and J by 1 base, with 11 bases between the two germline ends. Germline-derived CDR1 and CDR2 are MNHGY and SVAAGI. CDR3 length equals 15 residues. The CDR3 DNA reads TGTGCCAGCAGTTATGGCTACAGAGAGAACACTGAAGCTTTCTTT. It encodes CASSYGYRENTEAFF.

This clonotype was seen many times. The chain uses TRBV7-3 and TRBJ2-1, with D uncertain. Trimming took 5 bases from V and 5 from J, leaving 10 bases between them. Per germline, CDR1 SGHTA and CDR2 FQGTGA. This CDR3 comprises 13 residues. The CDR3 coding sequence is TGTGCCAGCAGCCCAGGACGGAACAATGAGCAGTTCTTC. It codes for CASSPGRNNEQFF.

This clonotype was seen repeatedly, ten times or more. The chain employs TRBV5-1 and TRBJ2-3; D uncertain. In germline, CDR1 is SGHRS, CDR2 YFSETQ. This CDR3 contains 12 residues. Trimming left V 0 bases short and J 4 bases short, with 3 bases between. The CDR3 DNA sequence: TGCGCCAGCAGCTTGGAGTCAGATACGCAGTATTTT. Its translation is CASSLESDTQYF.

This chain connects TRBV18 to TRBJ2-1; the match to TRBD2 covers 14 bases. Per the germline V gene, CDR1 is KGHSH and CDR2 is LQKENI. The CDR3 is made up of 17 amino acids. V dropped 1 base and J dropped 7; count of bases not matched to a gene: 6. The CDR3 sequence is CASSPQTGTSGSNEQFF. CDR3 nucleotides: TGTGCCAGCTCACCACAAACCGGGACTAGCGGGAGTAATGAGCAGTTCTTC.

The chain is built from TRBV4-3 and TRBJ2-7; D gene unclear. The V gene's germline CDR1 is LGHNA and CDR2 YSLEER. The CDR3 covers 16 residues. The V end lost 0 bases, the J end lost 0 bases, and 12 bases lay between the germline ends. The chain's CDR3 is CASSQDLLRSSYEQYF. The CDR3 coding sequence is TGCGCCAGCAGCCAAGATTTATTGAGGAGCTCCTACGAGCAGTACTTC.

This clonotype was seen just once. This chain uses TRBV19 with TRBJ1-5; D remains ambiguous. Germline lookup yields CDR1 LNHDA and CDR2 SQIVND (reference sequence). The CDR3 runs to 13 residues. V was clipped by 0 bases and J by 5 bases, with 5 bases between them. CDR3 in amino acids: CASSIDLDQPQHF. DNA for the CDR3: TGTGCCAGTAGTATAGATCTCGATCAGCCCCAGCATTTT.

The chain combines TRBV27 with TRBJ1-2; 10 bases line up with TRBD1. Trimming cost V 6 bases and J 2 bases; bases outside gene matches: 9. This CDR3 is 16 amino acids long. Germline CDR1 is MNHEY and CDR2 is SMNVEV (reference sequence). The chain's CDR3 is CASSRQGAGRNYGYTF. As DNA, the CDR3 is TGTGCCAGCAGCCGACAGGGGGCAGGAAGAAACTATGGCTACACCTTC.

The chain links TRBV18 to TRBJ2-5, with D perhaps being TRBD1 or TRBD2 (5 bases each). V lost 1 base, J lost 4 bases, and 10 bases lay in between. The germline gives CDR1 KGHSH, CDR2 LQKENI. There are 14 residues in the CDR3. The CDR3 sequence is CASSPRTRGETQYF. CDR3 DNA sequence: TGTGCCAGCTCACCACGAACTAGGGGAGAGACCCAGTACTTC.

The chain links TRBV7-9 to TRBJ1-2; D may be TRBD1 (5 bases). The CDR3 covers 14 residues. Germline V lookup: CDR1 SEHNR, CDR2 FQNEAQ (reference sequence). Trimming shortened V by 5 bases and J by 4 bases, and 14 bases separated the two germline ends. The CDR3 protein is CASSHTDRPYGYTF. CDR3 nucleotide sequence: TGTGCCAGCAGCCATACCGACAGACCCTATGGCTACACCTTC. The full variable domain, its missing parts supplied by reference TRBV7-9 and TRBJ1-2, is DTGVSQNPRHKITKRGQNVTFRCDPISEHNRLYWYRQTLGQGPEFLTYFQNEAQLEKSRLLSDRFSAERPKGSFSTLEIQRTEQGDSAMYLCASSHTDRPYGYTFGSGTRLTVV.

This clonotype was seen only a few times. This chain joins TRBV7-2 and TRBJ2-7; TRBD2 agrees at 7 bases. The CDR3 runs 16 residues. The ends lost 5 bases at V and 4 bases at J; junction bases unmatched: 14. CDR1 and CDR2 (germline): SGHTA, FQGNSA. In DNA, the CDR3 is TGTGCCAGCAGCGAAGGGAGGGTGGGAGTCGGGTACGAGCAGTACTTC. It translates to CASSEGRVGVGYEQYF.

This clonotype was observed a few times. The V call is TRBV14, the J call TRBJ2-7; D unclear. This CDR3 contains 14 residues. Germline CDR1 is SGHDN and CDR2 is FVKESK. Trimming cost V 1 base and J 5 bases, with 12 bases left between them. The CDR3 DNA follows: TGTGCCAGCAGCCAAGGGTCGCCACCGGACGAGCAGTACTTC. Amino acid sequence: CASSQGSPPDEQYF. Full variable domain (rest looked up from reference TRBV14 and TRBJ2-7): EAGVTQFPSHSVIEKGQTVTLRCDPISGHDNLYWYRRVMGKEIKFLLHFVKESKQDESGMPNNRFLAERTGGTYSTLKVQPAELEDSGVYFCASSQGSPPDEQYFGPGTRLTVT.

This clonotype was recorded a few times. The rearrangement links TRBV5-5 to TRBJ2-5, with 7 bases aligning to TRBD1. The CDR3 length is 16 residues. Germline V CDR1 and CDR2: SGHKS, YYEKEE (reference sequence). V was clipped by 1 base and J by 0 bases; unmatched bases: 6. CDR3 sequence (DNA): TGTGCCAGCAGCTTGCCGGGACAGATATACCAAGAGACCCAGTACTTC. Translated, it gives CASSLPGQIYQETQYF. The full variable domain, in which reference TRBV5-5 and TRBJ2-5 provide the parts outside the CDR3, is DAGVTQSPTHLIKTRGQQVTLRCSPISGHKSVSWYQQVLGQGPQFIFQYYEKEERGRGNFPDRFSARQFPNYSSELNVNALLLGDSALYLCASSLPGQIYQETQYFGPGTRLLVL.